Listed here are 17 T cell receptor beta chains from one sample, sequenced in a study. TCRdb passed the 5' RACE reads through MiXCR, listing each CDR3 protein once. Of about 8,900 distinct CDR3 sequences listed, about a quarter are singletons. Material: naive CD4+ T cells sorted from a lymph node. Subset reported: naive CD4+ T cells, CD4+CD45RA+CD25-. The receptors stem from a female donor with breast cancer.

This clonotype was seen a handful of times. A much larger clone is a single base away; this may be a read error. The genes are TRBV28 and TRBJ1-5, with a weak D call TRBD1 (6 bases). The CDR3 extends over 15 amino acids. Germline CDR1 and CDR2: MDHEN and SYDVKM. Trimming shortened V by 5 bases and J by 5 bases, and 16 bases separated the two germline ends. The CDR3 sequence: CASSPLGQRDQPQHF. DNA for the CDR3: TGTGCCAGCAGTCCCCTCGGACAGCGGGATCAGCCCCAGCATTTT.

This clonotype was counted at least ten times. The V call is TRBV7-9, the J call TRBJ2-5; D perhaps matches TRBD1 (5 bases). Germline CDR1 is SEHNR and CDR2 is FQNEAQ (reference sequence). CDR3 size: 14 residues. V was clipped by 5 bases and J by 2 bases, with 12 bases between them. DNA of the CDR3: TGTGCCAGCAGCCGCCAGGGTAGGCAAGAGACCCAGTACTTC. It translates to CASSRQGRQETQYF.

Note on this clonotype: A much larger clone is a single base away; this may be a read error. The rearrangement links TRBV6-1 to TRBJ2-3; 11 bases match TRBD2. CDR3 length: 15 amino acids. Germline CDR1 MNHNS, CDR2 SASEGT. DNA of the CDR3: TGTGCCTGCAGGTTACTAGCGGGAGCGAAAGATACGCAGTATTTT. Translation: CACRLLAGAKDTQYF.

For this clonotype: One end of the junction is discordant with germline, which a read error may explain. V and J are TRBV20-1 and TRBJ1-1; no firm D call. CDR1 and CDR2 from the germline V gene are DFQATT and SNEGSKA (reference sequence). CDR3 length equals 19 residues. The CDR3 nucleotides are TGCAGCGCTAGAGTTCTGGGGTCTTCCGGGGAAGAAGAGAACACTGAAGCTTTCTTT. Protein product: CSARVLGSSGEEENTEAFF.

Judged by abundance, this clonotype is large (0.1 to 1%). The gene calls are TRBV4-2 and TRBJ2-6; D possibly matches TRBD1 or TRBD2 (5 bases each). Trimming pared 6 bases from V and 4 bases from J, leaving 10 bases between. From germline, CDR1 is LGHNA and CDR2 YNFKEQ. The CDR3 contains 14 residues. This CDR3 reads CASRRGEGANVLTF. CDR3 in DNA: TGTGCCAGCAGGAGAGGGGAAGGGGCCAACGTCCTGACTTTC.

In this sample, this clonotype turned up a few times. This chain connects TRBV19 to TRBJ2-6; 9 nucleotides agree with TRBD1. V trimming: 10 bases; J trimming: 2 bases; junction bases outside the gene matches: 6. CDR3 length equals 15 residues. Germline V CDR1 and CDR2: LNHDA, SQIVND (reference sequence). The CDR3 DNA is TGTGCCACCGGACAGGGGACCGCTGGGGCCAACGTCCTGACTTTC. Translation gives CATGQGTAGANVLTF.

This clonotype qualifies as medium-sized (0.01 to 0.1%). The chain joins TRBV5-1 to TRBJ1-1; D ambiguous. The CDR3 length is 14 residues. V lost 0 bases and J 1 base, leaving 7 bases between the germline ends. The V gene's germline CDR1 is SGHRS and CDR2 YFSETQ. The CDR3 loop reads CASSLEPENTEAFF. The CDR3 nucleotides are TGCGCCAGCAGCTTGGAGCCGGAGAACACTGAAGCTTTCTTT.

This clonotype was recorded many times. The chain combines TRBV6-5 with TRBJ1-4; D may be TRBD1 (5 bases). The CDR3 runs to 13 residues. CDR1 and CDR2 from the germline V gene are MNHEY and SVGAGI. V dropped 8 bases and J dropped 8 bases, with 15 bases sitting between them. The CDR3 DNA sequence: TGTGCCAGCCGGGGGGGTGAAACGGAAAAACTGTTTTTT. Protein: CASRGGETEKLFF.

A few counts support this clonotype. Just one base apart from a much larger clone, this may be a read error. CDR3 amino acids: CAISEGQRTYEQYF. The CDR3 coding sequence is TGTGCCATCAGTGAGGGACAGAGGACCTACGAGCAGTACTTC. This chain uses TRBV10-3 with TRBJ2-7, with D maybe TRBD1 (6 bases). The germline V gene has CDR1 ENHRY and CDR2 SYGVKD. The V end lost 2 bases, the J end lost 2 bases, and 10 bases lay between the germline ends. The CDR3 spans 14 residues.

A few counts support this clonotype. The chain joins TRBV5-1 to TRBJ2-7; TRBD1 or TRBD2 may be the D gene (6 bases each). V dropped 8 bases and J dropped 1 base, with 19 bases sitting between them. From germline, CDR1 is SGHRS and CDR2 YFSETQ. The CDR3 has 15 residues. The CDR3 loop is CARSVGGHTSYEQYF. The CDR3 nucleotides are TGCGCCAGAAGCGTGGGGGGACACACATCCTACGAGCAGTACTTC.

Notes on this clonotype: A much larger clone differs from this one at a single base, so this may be a read error. The gene calls are TRBV5-1 and TRBJ2-7; D possibly matches TRBD1 or TRBD2 (5 bases each). The CDR3 has 15 amino acids. The germline CDR1 and CDR2 sequences are SGHRS and YFSETQ. CDR3 DNA: TGCGCCGGCAGCTCCCTGGGACGGAACACTTACGAGCAGTACTTC. Translation: CAGSSLGRNTYEQYF.

As regards this clonotype: A much larger clone lies a single base off, so this may be a read error. This chain joins TRBV6-5 and TRBJ2-5, with 14 bases identical to TRBD2. CDR3 size: 15 residues. The germline CDR1 and CDR2 sequences are MNHEY and SVGAGI. CDR3 DNA: TGTGCCAGCAGAGGACTAGCGGGAGGCCAAGAGGCCCAGTACTTC. Residues: CASRGLAGGQEAQYF.

This clonotype was observed a few times. The chain joins TRBV6-6 to TRBJ1-5; no firm D call. The V gene's germline CDR1 is MNHNY and CDR2 SVGAGI (reference sequence). The CDR3 totals 12 residues. Trimming shortened V by 5 bases and J by 7 bases, and 9 bases separated the two germline ends. CDR3 sequence: CASSDPKQPQHF. The CDR3 region has the DNA TGTGCCAGCAGTGATCCGAAGCAGCCCCAGCATTTT.

In its sample, this clonotype is medium-sized. This chain connects TRBV3-1 to TRBJ2-2, with TRBD2 as a possible D gene (5 bases). V was pared by 3 bases and J by 5 bases, with 7 bases between. The V gene's germline CDR1 is LGHDT and CDR2 YNNKEL (reference sequence). The CDR3 contains 13 residues. The CDR3 here is CASSHLATGELFF. In DNA form, the CDR3 reads TGTGCCAGCAGCCATCTAGCAACCGGGGAGCTGTTTTTT.

This clonotype has ten or more counts. The chain uses TRBV9 and TRBJ1-1, with a possible D match to TRBD1 (6 bases). The germline V gene encodes CDR1 SGDLS and CDR2 YYNGEE. V was pared by 0 bases and J by 6 bases, with 12 bases between. This CDR3 is 14 amino acids long. The CDR3: CASSVAGAGAEAFF. CDR3 bases: TGTGCCAGCAGCGTAGCAGGGGCGGGCGCTGAAGCTTTCTTT.

This chain connects TRBV6-5 to TRBJ2-5; D unclear. CDR1 is MNHEY and CDR2 is SVGAGI in the germline V gene. V gave up 2 bases and J gave up 5 bases, with 12 bases separating them. The length of the CDR3 is 14 residues. CDR3 protein: CASSYGSLGETQYF. As DNA, the CDR3 is TGTGCCAGCAGTTACGGGTCCCTGGGGGAGACCCAGTACTTC.

The chain has TRBV29-1 and TRBJ2-7; D remains ambiguous. Germline-derived CDR1 and CDR2 are SQVTM and ANQGSEA. With 6 bases removed from V and 5 bases from J, the gap between germline ends came to 17 bases. This CDR3 contains 13 residues. CDR3: CSVETSLVDEQYF. CDR3 bases: TGCAGCGTGGAGACAAGTCTAGTGGACGAGCAGTACTTC.